Below are 17 T cell receptor beta chains sequenced from a single sample in a study of cytomegalovirus exposure and HLA in healthy donors. 60 Vbeta and 13 Jbeta primers were used in PCR. Method: immunoSEQ multiplex PCR; TCRdb's copy keeps in-frame clones and lacks some. The data show about 240,000 clones, with 81% seen just once and 8% held by the top ten. The sample consisted of PBMCs. Every receptor here comes from a woman in her fifties or sixties in good health and CMV-seropositive.

The chain joins TRBV7-2 to TRBJ1-2; the match to TRBD1 covers 9 bases. Germline loops: CDR1 SGHTA, CDR2 FQGNSA. The CDR3 has 16 residues. V was pared by 5 bases and J by 5 bases, with 12 bases of the junction left unmatched. The CDR3 sequence: CASSAGGTGTSYGYTF. The CDR3 region has the DNA TGTGCCAGCAGCGCCGGAGGGACAGGGACATCGTATGGCTACACCTTC.

The gene calls are TRBV6-1 and TRBJ2-7; TRBD2 matches at 10 bases. CDR1 is MNHNS, CDR2 SASEGT, per germline. Losses at the gene ends were 7 bases for V and 2 bases for J; bases not matched to a gene: 8. The CDR3 contains 15 residues. CDR3 DNA: TGTGCCAGCACTACTAGCGGGATGCTTCCCTACGAGCAGTACTTC. Amino acid sequence: CASTTSGMLPYEQYF.

This clone was observed once. The rearrangement links TRBV19 to TRBJ2-3, with unresolved D. The V end was cut by 7 bases, the J end by 1 base, with 12 bases between. Per germline, CDR1 LNHDA and CDR2 SQIVND (reference sequence). The CDR3 length is 14 residues. The CDR3 is CASKAIEGTDTQYF. CDR3 nucleotide sequence: TGTGCCAGTAAAGCAATTGAGGGCACAGATACGCAGTATTTT.

This sequence joins TRBV28 and TRBJ1-3; no definite D call. Per the germline V gene, CDR1 is MDHEN and CDR2 is SYDVKM. CDR3 length: 14 amino acids. V was clipped by 10 bases and J by 4 bases, with 17 bases between them. The CDR3 spells CATAGGPAGNTIYF. The CDR3 nucleotides read TGTGCCACCGCCGGAGGGCCTGCGGGAAACACCATATATTTT. Looking up the rest from reference TRBV28 and TRBJ1-3 gives the full variable domain: DVKVTQSSRYLVKRTGEKVFLECVQDMDHENMFWYRQDPGLGLRLIYFSYDVKMKEKGDIPEGYSVSREKKERFSLILESASTNQTSMYLCATAGGPAGNTIYFGEGSWLTVV.

CDR3 sequence (DNA): TGTGCCACCAGGTCCGGTGAACTAGCCAAAAACATTCAGTACTTC. Encoded protein: CATRSGELAKNIQYF. The gene calls are TRBV6-1 and TRBJ2-4; D gene unclear. V shed 10 bases and J shed 0 bases, with 16 bases lying between them. Germline assignment: CDR1 MNHNS and CDR2 SASEGT. The CDR3 consists of 15 residues.

V is TRBV7-2 and J is TRBJ1-4; D is possibly TRBD1 (5 bases). CDR3 length: 13 amino acids. The germline gives CDR1 SGHTA, CDR2 FQGNSA. V lost 4 bases and J 8 bases, leaving 11 bases between the germline ends. The CDR3, as DNA: TGTGCCAGCAGCTCAGGGTACGGGGAAAAACTGTTTTTT. Translated, it gives CASSSGYGEKLFF.

Comment on this clone: This CDR3 is also generated by other DNA sequences in the sample. The chain has TRBV19 and TRBJ2-7; 8 bases are a match to TRBD1. Germline V gene lookup returns CDR1 LNHDA and CDR2 SQIVND (reference sequence). V lost 1 base to trimming and J lost 0 bases; unmatched junction nucleotides: 2. The CDR3 length is 15 residues. CDR3: CASSIGTGSSYEQYF. DNA for the CDR3: TGTGCCAGTAGTATAGGGACAGGGAGCTCCTACGAGCAGTACTTC.

This sequence joins TRBV6-1 and TRBJ2-3; D is unresolved. Germline V gives CDR1 MNHNS, CDR2 SASEGT. CDR3 length equals 12 residues. V was cut by 1 base and J by 5 bases, with 4 bases left in between. This CDR3 is CASSEGQDTQYF. The CDR3 region has the DNA TGTGCCAGCAGTGAAGGGCAAGATACGCAGTATTTT.

V is TRBV2 and J is TRBJ2-3, with 8 bases fitting TRBD1. This CDR3 is 14 amino acids long. The germline gives CDR1 SNHLY, CDR2 FYNNEI. With 10 bases clipped from V and 1 base from J, the junction kept 7 bases outside the gene matches. The CDR3 here is CANRQGWGTDTQYF. The CDR3 region has the DNA TGTGCCAACCGACAGGGGTGGGGCACAGATACGCAGTATTTT.

The rearrangement uses TRBV5-5 and TRBJ2-1, with 7 bases that match TRBD1. J lost 4 bases, V lost 4 bases, and 8 bases had no gene match. Looked up from germline, CDR1 is SGHKS and CDR2 is YYEKEE (reference sequence). This CDR3 region has 15 residues. CDR3 residues: CASSLSGTEYNEQFF. The CDR3 DNA sequence: TGTGCCAGCAGCCTCTCCGGGACAGAGTACAATGAGCAGTTCTTC.

The rearrangement uses TRBV19 and TRBJ1-3; a weak D match, TRBD1 (6 bases). The CDR3 has 15 amino acids. Germline V CDR1 and CDR2: LNHDA, SQIVND (reference sequence). V shed 10 bases and J shed 4 bases, with 20 bases lying between them. CDR3 protein: CATTPTGSTGNTIYF. In DNA, the CDR3 is TGTGCCACCACTCCCACAGGGAGTACCGGAAACACCATATATTTT. The whole variable domain, remainder taken from reference TRBV19 and TRBJ1-3, is DGGITQSPKYLFRKEGQNVTLSCEQNLNHDAMYWYRQDPGQGLRLIYYSQIVNDFQKGDIAEGYSVSREKKESFPLTVTSAQKNPTAFYLCATTPTGSTGNTIYFGEGSWLTVV.

This clone was observed a few times. The chain employs TRBV10-2 and TRBJ1-6, with 7 bases lining up with TRBD1. J was trimmed by 3 bases and V by 1 base; bases with no gene match: 6. The length of the CDR3 is 17 residues. Looked up from germline, CDR1 is WSHSY and CDR2 is SAAADI. CDR3 sequence (DNA): TGCGCCAGCAGTGAGTTTGGGGACAGAGTCTATAATTCACCCCTCCACTTT. It codes for CASSEFGDRVYNSPLHF.

This clone was recorded a few times. The CDR3 nucleotides read TGTGCCAGCAGCTTAGGAGAGGGAAGAGCTTTCTTT. Translating gives CASSLGEGRAFF. J is TRBJ1-1 and V is TRBV7-9, with D uncertain. Germline V gene data show CDR1 as SEHNR and CDR2 as FQNEAQ (reference sequence). The CDR3 runs to 12 residues. Trimming cost V 1 base and J 10 bases, with 10 bases left between them.

The CDR3 sequence is CASSQGVQPDAREQYF. The CDR3, as DNA: TGCGCCAGCAGCCAAGGAGTCCAGCCCGATGCGAGGGAGCAGTACTTC. The V gene is TRBV4-1, the J gene TRBJ2-7; D is undetermined. The V gene's germline CDR1 is MGHRA and CDR2 YSYEKL. The CDR3 loop spans 16 amino acids. V was trimmed by 1 base and J by 7 bases, leaving 20 bases between them.

The chain's CDR3 is CASSPDRVLGEQYF. CDR3 in DNA: TGTGCCAGCAGTCCCGACAGGGTATTGGGGGAGCAGTACTTC. The V call is TRBV6-1, the J call TRBJ2-7, with 7 bases fitting TRBD1. The junction had 11 bases not matched to a gene; V was cut back by 5 bases and J by 7 bases. Germline lookup yields CDR1 MNHNS and CDR2 SASEGT. The CDR3 is 14 residues long.

This CDR3 reads CSSRAGVNTEAFF. CDR3 in DNA: TGCAGTTCCCGCGCAGGGGTGAACACTGAAGCTTTCTTT. V gene TRBV29-1 combines with J gene TRBJ1-1; perhaps TRBD1 as D (6 bases). CDR1 and CDR2 from the germline V gene are SQVTM and ANQGSEA. The CDR3 consists of 13 residues. The complete variable domain, with remaining parts taken from reference TRBV29-1 and TRBJ1-1, reads SAVISQKPSRDICQRGTSLTIQCQVDSQVTMMFWYRQQPGQSLTLIATANQGSEATYESGFVIDKFPISRPNLTFSTLTVSNMSPEDSSIYLCSSRAGVNTEAFFGQGTRLTVV.

This sequence joins TRBV4-1 and TRBJ2-3; 14 bases match TRBD2. Germline assignment: CDR1 MGHRA and CDR2 YSYEKL. There are 17 residues in the CDR3. V lost 3 bases and J lost 5; bases outside the gene matches: 7. CDR3 amino acids: CASSQPGLAGVRDTQYF. The CDR3 coding sequence is TGCGCCAGCAGCCAGCCGGGACTAGCGGGAGTGAGAGATACGCAGTATTTT.